The 19 T cell receptor beta chains below were found in one sample sequenced in a study of blood T cells in healthy people across ages. Through a sample-barcoded 5' primer and a J-beta primer mix, a second PCR was run for about 7 to 12 cycles. TCRdb re-called the 5' RACE reads with MiXCR, one entry per CDR3 protein. The data show 1.5 million or so distinct CDR3 sequences, with roughly 40% seen just once and roughly 7.9% held by the top ten. The specimen sequenced was blood. The receptors were sampled from a woman aged 18-35 years in good health.

V usage is TRBV11-2 and J usage is TRBJ1-5; a possible D gene is TRBD1 (6 bases). Trimming took 6 bases from V and 0 from J, leaving 15 bases between them. The CDR3 length is 16 residues. The germline CDR1 and CDR2 sequences are SGHAT and FQNNGV. For the CDR3, the DNA is TGTGCCAGCAGTACTTCAGGGGAATATAGCAATCAGCCCCAGCATTTT. It specifies CASSTSGEYSNQPQHF.

The chain uses TRBV7-8 and TRBJ2-5; no reliable D call. The CDR3 sequence is 16 residues long. Germline V gene lookup returns CDR1 SGHVS and CDR2 FQNEAQ. V was trimmed by 2 bases and J by 1 base, leaving 14 bases between them. The CDR3 DNA is TGTGCCAGCAGCTTATTGCCAAACGTCGCCCAAGAGACCCAGTACTTC. Its protein is CASSLLPNVAQETQYF.

This clonotype was seen more than once but under ten times. V is TRBV29-1 and J is TRBJ1-2; D is perhaps TRBD1 (6 bases). Germline CDR1 reads SQVTM; CDR2 reads ANQGSEA. V was pared by 3 bases and J by 3 bases, with 14 bases between. This CDR3 is built from 14 residues. The CDR3 sequence is CSVDLGGIDYGYTF. As DNA, the CDR3 is TGCAGCGTTGATCTAGGGGGGATCGACTATGGCTACACCTTC.

The J gene is TRBJ1-2, the V gene TRBV7-9, with D hard to call. Trimming removed 1 base at V and 1 base at J, with 7 bases between. CDR1 is SEHNR, CDR2 FQNEAQ, per germline (reference sequence). CDR3 length: 14 residues. The CDR3 DNA follows: TGTGCCAGCAGCTTAGGACTAAGTAACTATGGCTACACCTTC. Translating it yields CASSLGLSNYGYTF.

The chain carries TRBV12-3 or TRBV12-4 and TRBJ1-1, with unresolved D. Trimming removed 1 base from V and 7 bases from J, with 10 bases in between. The CDR3 loop spans 13 amino acids. The CDR3: CASSLVAGIEAFF. Written as DNA, the CDR3 is TGTGCCAGCAGTTTAGTGGCGGGGATTGAAGCTTTCTTT.

This chain connects TRBV20-1 to TRBJ2-7; D perhaps matches TRBD1 (6 bases). There are 14 residues in the CDR3. Germline CDR1 DFQATT, CDR2 SNEGSKA (reference sequence). Trimming shortened V by 4 bases and J by 0 bases, and 13 bases separated the two germline ends. The CDR3: CSAKGQPSSYEQYF. The CDR3 DNA follows: TGCAGTGCTAAAGGACAGCCTTCCTCCTACGAGCAGTACTTC.

The rearrangement joins TRBV19 to TRBJ1-6; D call uncertain. Germline-derived CDR1 and CDR2 are LNHDA and SQIVND (reference sequence). V was shortened by 6 bases and J by 9 bases, with 6 bases between the two germline ends. This CDR3 has 11 amino acids. The CDR3 bases are TGTGCCAGTAGGAGCGGTTCACCCCTCCACTTT. Translation: CASRSGSPLHF.

The V call is TRBV5-1, the J call TRBJ2-7, with TRBD1 matching 8 bases. The CDR3 covers 13 residues. V gave up 4 bases and J gave up 3 bases; unmatched junction bases: 3. The V gene's germline CDR1 is SGHRS and CDR2 YFSETQ. DNA for the CDR3: TGCGCCAGCAGCACGGACAGGGTCTACGAGCAGTACTTC. It encodes CASSTDRVYEQYF.

The rearrangement joins TRBV6-2 or TRBV6-3 to TRBJ2-4; D could derive from TRBD1 or TRBD2 (5 bases each). The CDR3 is made up of 15 amino acids. Trimming cost V 4 bases and J 13 bases, with 23 bases left between them. Germline CDR1 and CDR2: MNHEY and SVGEGT. The CDR3 region is CASSSGAISYNEQYF. DNA of the CDR3: TGTGCCAGCAGTTCCGGGGCCATCTCCTACAATGAGCAGTACTTC.

The chain is built from TRBV6-5 and TRBJ1-6, with D possibly being TRBD1 (5 bases). Trimming removed 5 bases at V and 8 bases at J, with 13 bases between. The germline gives CDR1 MNHEY, CDR2 SVGAGI. The CDR3 length is 14 residues. The CDR3 DNA is TGTGCCAGCAGTCGCCTGGGGGTGGATTCACCCCTCCACTTT. Residues: CASSRLGVDSPLHF.

The rearrangement joins TRBV27 to TRBJ1-2, with a possible D match to TRBD1 (6 bases). The germline gives CDR1 MNHEY, CDR2 SMNVEV (reference sequence). There are 19 residues in the CDR3. The germline V and J ends were trimmed by 5 bases and 6 bases, with 31 bases remaining between them. The CDR3 nucleotides read TGTGCCAGCAGTCCAACCAGTACAAGCCAATTCTGGACAGAAGATGGCTACACCTTC. Its translation: CASSPTSTSQFWTEDGYTF.

A few counts support this clonotype. This chain joins TRBV20-1 and TRBJ2-5, with 10 bases fitting TRBD2. Germline V gene lookup returns CDR1 DFQATT and CDR2 SNEGSKA (reference sequence). J lost 5 bases, V lost 5 bases, and 8 bases had no gene match. This CDR3 contains 14 residues. The CDR3 region is CSAPSGSTVETQYF. For the CDR3, the DNA is TGCAGTGCTCCTAGCGGGAGTACTGTGGAGACCCAGTACTTC.

This clonotype appeared a few times. The rearrangement links TRBV10-3 to TRBJ1-4; the D gene is possibly TRBD1 (5 bases). CDR1 ENHRY and CDR2 SYGVKD come from the germline V gene. The V end lost 10 bases, the J end lost 5 bases, and 20 bases lay between the germline ends. The CDR3 covers 15 residues. CDR3 in amino acids: CATRAGPGRNEKLFF. The CDR3 nucleotides read TGTGCCACCAGAGCAGGGCCCGGACGAAATGAAAAACTGTTTTTT.

This chain links TRBV12-5 with TRBJ1-2; D not resolved. Germline assignment: CDR1 LGHNT and CDR2 FRNRAP. V was clipped by 7 bases and J by 6 bases, with 15 bases between them. This CDR3 is built from 13 residues. In nucleotides, the CDR3 is TGTGCTAGTGCCGCCATTAGTCCAAATGGCTACACCTTC. Translation gives CASAAISPNGYTF. The full variable domain, rest sourced from reference TRBV12-5 and TRBJ1-2, is DARVTQTPRHKVTEMGQEVTMRCQPILGHNTVFWYRQTMMQGLELLAYFRNRAPLDDSGMPKDRFSAEMPDATLATLKIQPSEPRDSAVYFCASAAISPNGYTFGSGTRLTVV.

This clonotype occurred a few times. The J gene is TRBJ1-2, the V gene TRBV25-1; TRBD1 aligns across 7 bases. The J segment lost 4 bases and the V segment lost 7 bases, leaving 3 bases of the junction unmatched. Germline V lookup: CDR1 MGHDK, CDR2 SYGVNS. The CDR3 extends over 12 amino acids. The CDR3 here is CASTQGTYGYTF. CDR3 DNA: TGTGCCAGCACACAGGGGACCTATGGCTACACCTTC.

This clonotype was detected only a few times. This chain's CDR3 is CASSQDRDSRKQFF. As DNA, the CDR3 is TGTGCCAGCAGCCAAGATAGAGACTCCCGGAAGCAGTTCTTC. This chain uses TRBV4-2 with TRBJ2-1, with D hard to call. The CDR3 spans 14 residues. Germline CDR1 reads LGHNA; CDR2 reads YNFKEQ. V was pared by 0 bases and J by 11 bases, with 14 bases between.

V usage is TRBV21-1 and J usage is TRBJ2-7; the table's D call, TRBD2, has no DNA check behind it. TRBV21-1 is flagged as a pseudogene. The CDR3 is made up of 18 amino acids. The CDR3 region is CASSKGGSLAGRPYEQYF. The DNA of the CDR3 is TGTGCCAGCAGCAAAGGGGGGTCACTAGCGGGGAGACCCTACGAGCAGTACTTC.

The rearrangement uses TRBV14 and TRBJ1-1; 7 nucleotides match TRBD1. This CDR3 has 14 residues. The V segment lost 7 bases and the J segment 1 base; nucleotides outside the gene matches: 6. CDR1 and CDR2 from the germline V gene are SGHDN and FVKESK. CDR3 DNA: TGTGCCAGCACCAGACAGGGCGGGAACACTGAAGCTTTCTTT. This encodes CASTRQGGNTEAFF.

V gene TRBV12-3 or TRBV12-4 combines with J gene TRBJ2-4; TRBD2 agrees at 12 bases. The end of the DNA is better explained by TRBJ2-7, so the J call may be wrong. The CDR3 runs 16 residues. DNA for the CDR3: TGTGCCAGCAGTCGTGCCACTAGCGGGAGGATCTACGAGCAGTACTTC. Protein product: CASSRATSGRIYEQYF.